These 7 T cell receptor beta chains originate from one sample sequenced in a study of CD8 T cells in ankylosing spondylitis. In TCRdb, the 5' RACE reads were re-called with MiXCR into one record per CDR3 protein. The table lists some 220,000 distinct CDR3 sequences, 7% to 10% of them singletons, with 4.8% in the top ten. Sample: blood, either unsorted or a sorted T cell fraction (not recorded which). The receptors come from a female donor with ankylosing spondylitis or in good health (not recorded which).

This chain connects TRBV11-2 to TRBJ2-5; 9 nucleotides match TRBD1. The CDR3 contains 15 residues. The ends lost 5 bases at V and 4 bases at J; junction bases unmatched: 8. Germline CDR1 SGHAT, CDR2 FQNNGV. The CDR3 sequence: CASSAPETGGETQYF. In DNA form, the CDR3 reads TGTGCCAGCAGCGCCCCGGAGACAGGGGGAGAGACCCAGTACTTC.

For this clonotype: One base away lies a much larger clone, so this may be a sequencing read error. V usage is TRBV20-1 and J usage is TRBJ2-1; TRBD2 agrees at 9 bases. Germline CDR1 and CDR2: DFQATT and SNEGSKA (reference sequence). Trimming cost V 6 bases and J 6 bases; bases outside gene matches: 9. This CDR3 region has 14 residues. The CDR3 protein is CSAGLARAGNEQFF. The CDR3 region has the DNA TGCAGTGCCGGACTAGCGAGAGCCGGCAATGAGCAGTTCTTC.

The sample holds many counts of this clonotype. The chain couples TRBV18 to TRBJ2-7; TRBD1 agrees at 8 bases. The CDR3 has 16 residues. Germline CDR1 reads KGHSH; CDR2 reads LQKENI. V lost 1 base and J lost 5; bases outside the gene matches: 10. This CDR3 is CASSPRLGQEGNEQYF. In DNA, the CDR3 is TGTGCCAGCTCACCACGCCTGGGACAGGAGGGAAACGAGCAGTACTTC.

A few counts support this clonotype. V gene TRBV10-1 combines with J gene TRBJ2-7; tentative D call: TRBD1 (5 bases). The CDR3 is 16 amino acids. Per germline, CDR1 WNHNN and CDR2 SYGVQD (reference sequence). V lost 0 bases and J 2 bases, leaving 14 bases between the germline ends. The CDR3 sequence is CASSESHGHNPYEQYF. The CDR3 DNA reads as TGCGCCAGCAGTGAGTCCCACGGACACAATCCCTACGAGCAGTACTTC.

This clonotype appeared many times. The V call is TRBV12-3 or TRBV12-4, the J call TRBJ2-3; the D gene is possibly TRBD2 (5 bases). CDR3 length: 13 residues. V was shortened by 7 bases and J by 6 bases, with 14 bases between the two germline ends. CDR3 in amino acids: CASTEGGLDTQYF. CDR3 in DNA: TGTGCCAGCACTGAAGGAGGCCTGGATACGCAGTATTTT.

This clonotype was recorded at least ten times. The chain has TRBV20-1 and TRBJ2-7, with 7 bases matching TRBD2. Germline CDR1 reads DFQATT; CDR2 reads SNEGSKA (reference sequence). Trimming cost V 0 bases and J 3 bases; bases outside gene matches: 5. The CDR3 length is 14 residues. The CDR3 here is CSARDSWTSYEQYF. The CDR3 nucleotides read TGCAGTGCTAGAGACTCATGGACTAGCTACGAGCAGTACTTC.

This clonotype was found many times. This chain uses TRBV28 with TRBJ2-5, with TRBD1 identical over 12 bases. Germline CDR1 and CDR2: MDHEN and SYDVKM. The ends lost 5 bases at V and 0 bases at J; junction bases unmatched: 4. The CDR3 length is 16 residues. CDR3 in amino acids: CASSVGTGGNQETQYF. The CDR3 coding sequence is TGTGCCAGCAGTGTAGGGACAGGGGGCAACCAAGAGACCCAGTACTTC.